This entry is about one T cell receptor beta chain. Trimming pared 2 bases from V and 1 base from J, leaving 8 bases between. Germline V gene sequence: CDR1 MNHNS, CDR2 SASEGT. The CDR3 sequence is 14 residues long. The data derive from a study of blood T cell repertoires in COVID-19. Study in general: From the United States, Italy and Spain came samples of acute and convalescent COVID-19.

Produced via immunoSEQ multiplex PCR; TCRdb's table is partial and in-frame only. The data show 200,000 to 250,000 clones, 80% to 90% seen once. This receptor was obtained from a woman aged 25 to 39 with acute COVID-19. The chain recombines TRBV6-1 with TRBJ2-5; tentative D call: TRBD2 (6 bases). The sample was PBMCs or T cells enriched from blood (not recorded which). CDR3 in amino acids: CASSESGSQETQYF. CDR3 nucleotide sequence: TGTGCCAGCAGTGAATCCGGGAGCCAAGAGACCCAGTACTTC.